A selection of T cell receptor beta chains follows, all from one sample in a study of identifying expanded T cells in peripheral blood. Repertoires were generated with immunoSEQ multiplex PCR, while TCRdb's copy carries only in-frame clones and drops some. Of more than 85,000 clones listed, approximately 90% are singletons. The sample taken for sequencing was blood. Receptors were obtained from a person between 18 and 70 years old in good health. Both conserved end residues are part of each CDR3. A D gene is named only where the DNA matches it firmly. Size tells how often a clone was seen (once, few, many) or the class of an expanded clone, and some rows leave it out.

v_gene	d_gene	j_gene	abundance	CDR3aa	CDR3nt
TRBV30	TRBD2	TRBJ2-1	-	CAWSVRGGRYNEQFF	TGTGCCTGGAGTGTACGGGGGGGCCGATACAATGAGCAGTTCTTC
TRBV16	-	TRBJ1-6	-	CASSQVRQTHNSPLHF	TGTGCCAGCAGCCAGGTCCGACAGACCCATAATTCACCCCTCCACTTT
TRBV7-6	-	TRBJ2-3	-	CASSLVADTQYF	TGTGCCAGCAGCTTAGTAGCAGATACGCAGTATTTT
TRBV5-1	TRBD2	TRBJ2-7	-	CASSSMGLAELYEQYF	TGCGCCAGCAGCTCCATGGGACTAGCGGAGCTCTACGAGCAGTACTTC
TRBV5-8	-	TRBJ2-1	-	CASSSTGYEQFF	TGTGCCAGCAGCTCCACCGGCTATGAGCAGTTCTTC
TRBV5-1	TRBD1	TRBJ2-7	-	CASSLTGDKYEQYF	TGCGCCAGCAGCTTGACAGGGGATAAGTACGAGCAGTACTTC
TRBV21-1	-	TRBJ1-1	-	CASSKEGTGPDTEAFF	TGTGCCAGCAGCAAAGAGGGGACAGGGCCCGACACTGAAGCTTTCTTT
TRBV18	-	TRBJ2-5	-	CASSPYVVETQYF	TGTGCCAGCTCGCCCTACGTGGTTGAGACCCAGTACTTC
TRBV19	-	TRBJ1-4	-	CASRTGIGVTNEKLFF	TGTGCCAGCCGAACTGGGATAGGGGTAACTAATGAAAAACTGTTTTTT
TRBV7-3	-	TRBJ2-1	-	CASSKSGTNEQFF	TGTGCCAGCAGCAAGAGTGGAACCAATGAGCAGTTCTTC
TRBV7-9	TRBD1	TRBJ2-7	-	CASSPPLNGQGGEYEQYF	TGTGCCAGCAGCCCCCCTCTGAATGGACAGGGTGGGGAATACGAGCAGTACTTC
TRBV19	-	TRBJ1-4	-	CASSIRGNEKLFF	TGTGCCAGTAGTATTCGGGGAAATGAAAAACTGTTTTTT
TRBV21-1	-	TRBJ1-3	-	CASSKLGVNTIYF	TGTGCCAGCAGCAAATTGGGGGTGAACACCATATATTTT
TRBV28	TRBD2	TRBJ2-7	-	CASIGGSSYEQYF	TGTGCCAGCATCGGGGGGAGCTCCTACGAGCAGTACTTC
TRBV7-3	TRBD2	TRBJ2-2	-	CASSLGTSANTGELFF	TGTGCCAGCAGCTTGGGGACTAGCGCAAACACCGGGGAGCTGTTTTTT
TRBV2	-	TRBJ2-2	few	CASSGSTGATGELFF	TGTGCCAGCAGTGGGTCGACGGGAGCCACCGGGGAGCTGTTTTTT
TRBV7-7	-	TRBJ2-5	-	CASSLGHKETQYF	TGTGCCAGCAGCTTAGGCCACAAAGAGACCCAGTACTTC
TRBV11-2	-	TRBJ2-7	-	CASGRRGPYEQYF	TGTGCCAGCGGTCGGCGGGGCCCCTACGAGCAGTACTTC
TRBV6-5	-	TRBJ1-2	-	CASAKQGYGYTF	TGTGCCAGCGCGAAGCAGGGCTATGGCTACACCTTC
TRBV4-3	-	TRBJ1-6	-	CASSQALRGLNNSPLHF	TGCGCCAGCAGCCAAGCCCTACGGGGGCTTAATAATTCACCCCTCCACTTT
TRBV28	-	TRBJ2-7	once	CASSLEGYEQYF	TGTGCCAGCAGTTTGGAGGGCTACGAGCAGTACTTC
TRBV4-2	-	TRBJ2-7	few	CASSQGGTSSYEQYF	TGTGCCAGCAGCCAAGGAGGGACGAGCTCCTACGAGCAGTACTTC
TRBV6-6	-	TRBJ2-7	-	CASSNQGYEQYF	TGTGCCAGCAGTAATCAGGGGTACGAGCAGTACTTC
TRBV28	-	TRBJ2-7	-	CASSPNRDPYEQYF	TGTGCCAGCAGCCCTAACAGGGATCCCTACGAGCAGTACTTC
TRBV5-1	-	TRBJ1-1	-	CASSLDGTEAFF	TGCGCCAGCAGCTTGGACGGCACTGAAGCTTTCTTT
TRBV5-1	-	TRBJ2-7	-	CASSLQGGMGEQYF	TGCGCCAGCAGCCTTCAGGGAGGAATGGGAGAGCAGTACTTC
TRBV6-6	TRBD1	TRBJ1-4	-	CASKRTGDEKLFF	TGTGCCAGTAAGAGGACAGGGGATGAAAAACTGTTTTTT
TRBV15	-	TRBJ2-4	-	CATSRARGGQSKNIQYF	TGTGCCACCAGCAGAGCGAGGGGGGGACAGTCCAAAAACATTCAGTACTTC
TRBV18	-	TRBJ2-7	-	CASSPSYLAERLREQYF	TGTGCCAGCTCACCATCTTACTTAGCGGAGCGCCTTAGGGAGCAGTACTTC
TRBV6-5	TRBD1	TRBJ1-2	few	CATRTGPILGYTF	TGTGCCACGCGGACAGGACCCATCCTCGGCTACACCTTC
TRBV11-2	-	TRBJ2-2	-	CASSLNPTANTGELFF	TGTGCCAGCAGCTTAAATCCGACGGCGAACACCGGGGAGCTGTTTTTT
TRBV19	TRBD1	TRBJ2-2	few	CASRDRGINTGELFF	TGTGCCAGTAGAGACAGGGGGATTAACACCGGGGAGCTGTTTTTT
TRBV5-1	-	TRBJ2-5	once	CASSLVPDQETQYF	TGCGCCAGCAGCTTGGTTCCGGATCAAGAGACCCAGTACTTC
TRBV19	-	TRBJ2-2	-	CASTRGANTGELFF	TGTGCCAGTACTCGCGGAGCGAACACCGGGGAGCTGTTTTTT
TRBV2	TRBD2	TRBJ2-2	-	CASIWREGRLTGELFF	TGTGCCAGTATCTGGCGGGAGGGCCGCCTCACCGGGGAGCTGTTTTTT
TRBV29-1	TRBD1	TRBJ1-2	-	CSVQGEIGYGYTF	TGCAGCGTGCAGGGGGAGATAGGCTATGGCTACACCTTC
TRBV7-2	TRBD2	TRBJ2-5	-	CASSLVAGPGGETQYF	TGTGCCAGCAGCTTAGTGGCAGGCCCGGGAGGGGAGACCCAGTACTTC
TRBV29-1	TRBD1	TRBJ2-2	-	CSVGSTGQGPGELFF	TGCAGCGTTGGGTCTACGGGACAGGGCCCCGGGGAGCTGTTTTTT
TRBV4-1	TRBD2	TRBJ2-1	-	CASSQRTSGAGYNEQFF	TGCGCCAGCAGCCAGAGGACTAGCGGTGCGGGGTACAATGAGCAGTTCTTC
TRBV28	-	TRBJ1-2	-	CASSLRTLSYYGYTF	TGTGCCAGCAGTTTACGAACCCTTAGCTACTATGGCTACACCTTC
TRBV5-6	TRBD1	TRBJ2-3	-	CASSLGQRSTDTQYF	TGTGCCAGCAGCCTGGGACAGAGAAGCACAGATACGCAGTATTTT
TRBV11-3	-	TRBJ2-7	-	CASSPGPGADEQYF	TGTGCCAGCAGCCCGGGGCCTGGGGCGGACGAGCAGTACTTC
TRBV6-6	TRBD2	TRBJ2-2	-	CASRSGGLNTGELFF	TGTGCCAGCAGAAGCGGGGGCCTGAACACCGGGGAGCTGTTTTTT
TRBV7-6	-	TRBJ1-1	-	CASSLEMNTEAFF	TGTGCCAGCAGCTTAGAGATGAACACTGAAGCTTTCTTT
TRBV7-9	TRBD1	TRBJ1-1	-	CASSSTGQGSAEAFF	TGTGCCAGCAGCTCCACGGGACAGGGGAGTGCTGAAGCTTTCTTT
TRBV18	-	TRBJ1-5	-	CASSPTGGQNQPQHF	TGTGCCAGCTCACCCACCGGGGGTCAGAATCAGCCCCAGCATTTT
TRBV30	-	TRBJ2-3	-	CAWDPQGQGIDTQYF	TGTGCCTGGGATCCCCAAGGGCAGGGGATAGATACGCAGTATTTT
TRBV10-1	-	TRBJ1-3	-	CASSEFRGSGNTIYF	TGCGCCAGCAGTGAGTTTCGGGGCTCTGGAAACACCATATATTTT
TRBV28	TRBD1	TRBJ1-4	-	CASSLSTGLNEKLFF	TGTGCCAGCAGTTTATCGACAGGGTTGAATGAAAAACTGTTTTTT